The clone carrying this T cell receptor (beta chain) showed up just once. Its antigen is not known. Assay used: immunoSEQ multiplex PCR; TCRdb lists only in-frame clones, some missing. The table records 120,000 to 150,000 clones, roughly 88% of them present only once. The sample is drawn from a study of T cell responses to AZD1222 COVID-19 vaccine. Study in general: Recipients boosted at about 4 weeks or about 12 weeks are pooled.

The CDR3 covers 13 residues. The V and J ends lost 2 bases and 6 bases respectively, with 7 bases between them. Per germline, CDR1 SSHAT and CDR2 FNYEAQ (reference sequence). Points from the study as a whole: Repertoires were sampled only after the peak T cell response. Baseline seropositivity characterized only a handful of AZD1222 recipients.

The TCR was taken from an adult in good health. The source was peripheral blood, collected on day 0 of AZD1222 vaccination. The genes are TRBV7-7 and TRBJ2-2; D unresolved. This CDR3 is CASSLLRAGELFF. The CDR3 nucleotides are TGTGCCAGCAGCTTACTTCGTGCCGGGGAGCTGTTTTTT. The full variable domain, in which reference TRBV7-7 and TRBJ2-2 provide the parts outside the CDR3, is GAGVSQSPRYKVTKRGQDVTLRCDPISSHATLYWYQQALGQGPEFLTYFNYEAQPDKSGLPSDRFSAERPEGSISTLTIQRTEQRDSAMYRCASSLLRAGELFFGEGSRLTVL.